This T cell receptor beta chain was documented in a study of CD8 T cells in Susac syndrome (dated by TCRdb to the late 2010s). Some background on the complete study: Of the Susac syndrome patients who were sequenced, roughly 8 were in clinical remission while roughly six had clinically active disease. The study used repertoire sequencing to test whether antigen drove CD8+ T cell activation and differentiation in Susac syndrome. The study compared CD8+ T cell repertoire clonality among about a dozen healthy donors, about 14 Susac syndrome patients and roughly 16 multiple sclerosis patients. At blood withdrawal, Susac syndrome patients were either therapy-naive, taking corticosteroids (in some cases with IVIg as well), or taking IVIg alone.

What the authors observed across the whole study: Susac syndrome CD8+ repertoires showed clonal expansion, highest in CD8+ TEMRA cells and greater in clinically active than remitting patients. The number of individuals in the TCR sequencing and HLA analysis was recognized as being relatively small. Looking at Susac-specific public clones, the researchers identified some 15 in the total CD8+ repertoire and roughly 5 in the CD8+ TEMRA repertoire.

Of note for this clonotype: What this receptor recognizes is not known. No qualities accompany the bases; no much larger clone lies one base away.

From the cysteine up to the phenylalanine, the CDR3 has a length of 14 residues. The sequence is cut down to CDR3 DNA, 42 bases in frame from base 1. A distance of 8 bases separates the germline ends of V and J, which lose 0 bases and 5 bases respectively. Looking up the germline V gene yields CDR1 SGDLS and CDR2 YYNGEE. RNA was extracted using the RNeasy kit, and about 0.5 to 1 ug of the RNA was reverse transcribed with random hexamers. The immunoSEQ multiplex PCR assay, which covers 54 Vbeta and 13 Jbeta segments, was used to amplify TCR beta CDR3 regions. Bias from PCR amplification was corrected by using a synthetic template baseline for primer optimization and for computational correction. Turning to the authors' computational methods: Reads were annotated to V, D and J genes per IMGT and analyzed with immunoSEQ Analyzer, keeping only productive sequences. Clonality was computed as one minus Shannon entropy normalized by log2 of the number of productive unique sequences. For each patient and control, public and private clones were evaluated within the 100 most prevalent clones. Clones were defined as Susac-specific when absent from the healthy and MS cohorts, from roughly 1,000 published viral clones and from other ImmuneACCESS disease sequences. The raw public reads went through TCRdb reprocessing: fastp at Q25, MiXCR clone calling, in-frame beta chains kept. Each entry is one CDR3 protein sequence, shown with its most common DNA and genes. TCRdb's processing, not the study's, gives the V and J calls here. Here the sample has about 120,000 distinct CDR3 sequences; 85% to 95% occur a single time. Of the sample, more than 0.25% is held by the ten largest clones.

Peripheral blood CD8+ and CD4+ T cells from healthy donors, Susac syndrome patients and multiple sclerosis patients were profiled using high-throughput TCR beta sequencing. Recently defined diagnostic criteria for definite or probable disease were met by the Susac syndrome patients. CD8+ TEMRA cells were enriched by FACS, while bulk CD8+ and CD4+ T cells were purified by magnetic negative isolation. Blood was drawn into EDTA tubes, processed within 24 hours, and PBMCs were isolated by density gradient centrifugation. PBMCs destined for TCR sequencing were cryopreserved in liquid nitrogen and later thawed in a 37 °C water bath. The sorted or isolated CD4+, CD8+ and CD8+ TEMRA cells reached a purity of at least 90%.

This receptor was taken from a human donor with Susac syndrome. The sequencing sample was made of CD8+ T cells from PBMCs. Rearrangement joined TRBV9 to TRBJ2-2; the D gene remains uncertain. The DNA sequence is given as TGTGCCAGCAGCGTAGTAATGGGGACCGGGGAGCTGTTTTTT. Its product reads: CASSVVMGTGELFF.